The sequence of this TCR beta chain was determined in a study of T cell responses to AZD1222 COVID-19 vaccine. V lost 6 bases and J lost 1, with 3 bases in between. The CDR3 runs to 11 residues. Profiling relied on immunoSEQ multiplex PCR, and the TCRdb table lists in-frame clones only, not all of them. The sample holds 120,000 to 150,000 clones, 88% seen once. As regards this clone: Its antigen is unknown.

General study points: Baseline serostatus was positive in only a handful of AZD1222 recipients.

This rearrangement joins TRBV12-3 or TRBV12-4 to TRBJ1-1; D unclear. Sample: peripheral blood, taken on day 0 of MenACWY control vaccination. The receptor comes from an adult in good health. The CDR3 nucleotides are TGTGCCAGCAGATGGAACACTGAAGCTTTCTTT. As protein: CASRWNTEAFF.